The T cell receptor (beta chain) described here comes from a study of blood T cells in healthy people across ages. With a J-beta primer mix and a sample-barcoded 5' primer, a second PCR ran about 6 to 11 cycles. From the 5' RACE reads, TCRdb called clonotypes with MiXCR, one entry per CDR3 protein. The repertoire includes some 760,000 distinct CDR3 sequences, around a quarter of them detected once, and more than 3% sits in the top ten. Trimming removed 5 bases at V and 8 bases at J, with 15 bases between. The CDR3 is made up of 14 amino acids. Germline CDR1 MNHEY, CDR2 SVGAGI. These data were also reused for a study on T cells of mothers and their children.

This TCR derives from a boy aged 5-17 years in good health. The chain is built from TRBV6-5 and TRBJ1-4; possibly TRBD1 for D (5 bases). The sample comprised blood. The CDR3: CASSTAGSNEKLFF. CDR3 nucleotide sequence: TGTGCCAGCAGTACAGCAGGGTCCAACGAAAAACTGTTTTTT.